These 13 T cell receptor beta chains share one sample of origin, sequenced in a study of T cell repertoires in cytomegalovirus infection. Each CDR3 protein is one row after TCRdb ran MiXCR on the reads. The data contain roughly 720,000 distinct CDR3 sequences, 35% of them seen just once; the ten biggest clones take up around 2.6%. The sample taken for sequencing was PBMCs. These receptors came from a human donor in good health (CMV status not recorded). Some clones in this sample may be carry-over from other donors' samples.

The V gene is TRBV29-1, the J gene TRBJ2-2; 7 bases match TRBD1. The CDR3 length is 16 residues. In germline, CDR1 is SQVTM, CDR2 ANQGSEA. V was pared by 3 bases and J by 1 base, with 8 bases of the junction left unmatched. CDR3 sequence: CSVETPPGGNTGELFF. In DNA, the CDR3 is TGCAGCGTTGAGACCCCGCCAGGGGGGAACACCGGGGAGCTGTTTTTT.

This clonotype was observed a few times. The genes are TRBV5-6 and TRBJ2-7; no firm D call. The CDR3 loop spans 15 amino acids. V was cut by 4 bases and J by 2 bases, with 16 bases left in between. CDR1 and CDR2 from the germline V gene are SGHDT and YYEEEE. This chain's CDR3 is CASSPRRTGTYEQYF. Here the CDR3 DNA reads TGTGCCAGCAGCCCAAGAAGGACGGGCACCTACGAGCAGTACTTC.

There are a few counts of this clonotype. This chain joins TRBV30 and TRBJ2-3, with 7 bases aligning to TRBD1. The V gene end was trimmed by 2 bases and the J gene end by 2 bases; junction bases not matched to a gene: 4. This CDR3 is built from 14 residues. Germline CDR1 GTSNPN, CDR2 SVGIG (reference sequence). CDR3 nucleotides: TGTGCCTGGAGTCCGGGACAGAACACAGATACGCAGTATTTT. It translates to CAWSPGQNTDTQYF.

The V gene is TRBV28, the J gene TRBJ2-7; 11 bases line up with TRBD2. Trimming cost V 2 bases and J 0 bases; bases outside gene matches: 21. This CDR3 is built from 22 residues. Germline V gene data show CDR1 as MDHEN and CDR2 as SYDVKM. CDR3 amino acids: CASSLRSRVAGGLSMRSYEQYF. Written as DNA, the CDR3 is TGTGCCAGCAGTTTACGTAGCAGGGTAGCGGGAGGGCTTTCCATGCGCTCCTACGAGCAGTACTTC.

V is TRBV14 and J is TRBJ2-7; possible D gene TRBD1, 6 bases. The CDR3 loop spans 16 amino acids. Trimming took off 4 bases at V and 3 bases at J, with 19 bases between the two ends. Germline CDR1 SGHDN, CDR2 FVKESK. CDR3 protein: CASSLGLGTPIYEQYF. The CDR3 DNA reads TGTGCCAGCAGCCTCGGTTTAGGGACACCGATCTACGAGCAGTACTTC.

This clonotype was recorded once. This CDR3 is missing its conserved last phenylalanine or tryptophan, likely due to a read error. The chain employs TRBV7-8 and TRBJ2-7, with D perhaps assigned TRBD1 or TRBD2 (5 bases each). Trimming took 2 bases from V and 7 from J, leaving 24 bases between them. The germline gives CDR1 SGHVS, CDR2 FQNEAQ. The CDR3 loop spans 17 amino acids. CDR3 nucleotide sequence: TGTGCCAGCAGCTTACGCCGTCTGGGGACCTCTGAGGGAGAGCAGTACTTA. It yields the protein CASSLRRLGTSEGEQYL.

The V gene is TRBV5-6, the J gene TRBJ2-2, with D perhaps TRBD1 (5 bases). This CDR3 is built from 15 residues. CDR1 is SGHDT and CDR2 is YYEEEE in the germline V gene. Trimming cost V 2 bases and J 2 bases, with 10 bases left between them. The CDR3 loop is CASSFVGQNTGELFF. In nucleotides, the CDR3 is TGTGCCAGCAGCTTTGTTGGACAAAACACCGGGGAGCTGTTTTTT.

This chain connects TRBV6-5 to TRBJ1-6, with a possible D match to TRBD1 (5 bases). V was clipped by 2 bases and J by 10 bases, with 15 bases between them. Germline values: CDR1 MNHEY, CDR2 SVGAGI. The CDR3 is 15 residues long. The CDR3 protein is CASSYEFWGSSPLHF. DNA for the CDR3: TGTGCCAGCAGTTACGAGTTTTGGGGCTCCTCACCCCTCCACTTT.

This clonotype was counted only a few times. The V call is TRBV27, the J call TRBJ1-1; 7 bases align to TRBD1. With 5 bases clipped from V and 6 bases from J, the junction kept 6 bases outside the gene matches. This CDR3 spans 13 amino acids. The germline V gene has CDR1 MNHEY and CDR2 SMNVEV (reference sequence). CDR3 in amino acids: CASSMTGLAEAFF. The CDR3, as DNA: TGTGCCAGCAGTATGACAGGGCTTGCTGAAGCTTTCTTT.

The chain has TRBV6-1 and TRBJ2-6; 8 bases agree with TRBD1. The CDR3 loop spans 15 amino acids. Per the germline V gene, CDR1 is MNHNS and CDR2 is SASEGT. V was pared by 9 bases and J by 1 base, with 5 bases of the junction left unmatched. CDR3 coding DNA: TGTGCCAGTGGGACAGGAGGTTCTGGGGCCAACGTCCTGACTTTC. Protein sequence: CASGTGGSGANVLTF.

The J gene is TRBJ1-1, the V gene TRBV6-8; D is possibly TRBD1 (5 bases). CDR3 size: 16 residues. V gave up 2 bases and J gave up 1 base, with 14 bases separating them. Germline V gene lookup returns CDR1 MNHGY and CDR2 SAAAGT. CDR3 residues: CASSYLSYRRNTEAFF. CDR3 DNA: TGTGCCAGCAGTTACCTCTCTTACAGGAGGAACACTGAAGCTTTCTTT.

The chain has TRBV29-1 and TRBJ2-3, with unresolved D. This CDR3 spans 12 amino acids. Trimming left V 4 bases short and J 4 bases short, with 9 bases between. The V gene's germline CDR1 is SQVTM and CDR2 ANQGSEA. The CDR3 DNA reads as TGCAGCGTTGGACGGCTAGCAGATACGCAGTATTTT. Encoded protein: CSVGRLADTQYF.

The CDR3 protein is CASTYLGQPQHF. In DNA form, the CDR3 reads TGTGCCAGCACTTATTTAGGTCAGCCCCAGCATTTT. This rearrangement joins TRBV12-3 or TRBV12-4 to TRBJ1-5; D call uncertain. The CDR3 length is 12 residues. V lost 7 bases to trimming and J lost 6 bases, with 10 bases between them.